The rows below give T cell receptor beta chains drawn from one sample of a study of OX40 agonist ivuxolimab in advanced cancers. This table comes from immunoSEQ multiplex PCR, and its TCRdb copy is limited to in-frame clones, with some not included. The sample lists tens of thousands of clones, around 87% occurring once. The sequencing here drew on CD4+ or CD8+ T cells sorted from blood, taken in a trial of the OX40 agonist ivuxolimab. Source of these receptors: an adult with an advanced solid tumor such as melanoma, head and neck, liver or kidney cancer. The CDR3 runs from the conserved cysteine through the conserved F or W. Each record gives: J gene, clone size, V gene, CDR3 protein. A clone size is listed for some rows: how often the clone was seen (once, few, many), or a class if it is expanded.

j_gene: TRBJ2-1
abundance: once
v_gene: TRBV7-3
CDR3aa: CASSRGTGSNEQFF

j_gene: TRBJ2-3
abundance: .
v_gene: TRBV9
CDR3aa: CASSDERGSTDTQYF

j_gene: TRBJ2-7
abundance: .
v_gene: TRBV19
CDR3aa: CASSGTKSSYEQYF

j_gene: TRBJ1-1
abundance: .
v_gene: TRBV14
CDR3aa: CASSLGQATEAFF

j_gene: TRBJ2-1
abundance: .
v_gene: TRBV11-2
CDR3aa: CASSLGGTSGINEQFF

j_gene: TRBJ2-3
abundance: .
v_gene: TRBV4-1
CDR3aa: CASSPPGGLGDTQYF

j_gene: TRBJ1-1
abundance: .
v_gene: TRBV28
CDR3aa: CASSLTGQPNPNTEAFF

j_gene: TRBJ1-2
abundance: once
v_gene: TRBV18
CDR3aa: CASSHGDRRVNYGYTF

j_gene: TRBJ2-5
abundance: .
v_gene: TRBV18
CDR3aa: CASSPPVTSPRETQYF

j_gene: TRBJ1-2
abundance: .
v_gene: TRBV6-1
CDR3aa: CASSERTGTLYGYTF

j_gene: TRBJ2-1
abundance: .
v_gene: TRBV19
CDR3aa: CASSPSYNEQFF

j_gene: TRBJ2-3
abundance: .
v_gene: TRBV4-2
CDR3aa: CASSHNSGTDTQYF

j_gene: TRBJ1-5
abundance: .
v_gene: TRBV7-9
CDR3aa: CATSGAGQPQHF

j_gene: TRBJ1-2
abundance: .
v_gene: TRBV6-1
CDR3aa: CASSENPGFGYGYTF

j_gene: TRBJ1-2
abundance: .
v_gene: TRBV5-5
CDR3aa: CASKLTGTVYGYTF

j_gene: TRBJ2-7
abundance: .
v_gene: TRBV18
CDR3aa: CASSPAGNNAGGQYF

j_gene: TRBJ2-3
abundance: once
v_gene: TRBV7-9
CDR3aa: CASRPDPGQGLTDTQYF

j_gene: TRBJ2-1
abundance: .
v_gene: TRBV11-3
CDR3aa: CASSIGGATYNEQFF

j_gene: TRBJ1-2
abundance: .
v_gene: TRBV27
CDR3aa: CASSKGRDYGYTF

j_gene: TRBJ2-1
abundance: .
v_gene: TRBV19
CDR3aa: CASSIYDSYNEQFF

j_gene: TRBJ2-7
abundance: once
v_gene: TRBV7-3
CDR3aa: CASSPGGGQISEQYF

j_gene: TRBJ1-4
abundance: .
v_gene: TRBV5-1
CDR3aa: CASSLEPQGAYEKLFF

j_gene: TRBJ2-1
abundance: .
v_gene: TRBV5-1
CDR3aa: CASSLNSGGTYNEQFF

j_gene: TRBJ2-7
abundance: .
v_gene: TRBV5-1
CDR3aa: CASRAGWDEYEQYF

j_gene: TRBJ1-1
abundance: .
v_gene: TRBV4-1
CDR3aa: CASSQPGRGLLAFF

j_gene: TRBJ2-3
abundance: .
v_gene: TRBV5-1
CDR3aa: CASSLGRGQGDTQYF

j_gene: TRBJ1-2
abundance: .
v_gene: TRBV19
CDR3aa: CASIRAHSNYGYTF

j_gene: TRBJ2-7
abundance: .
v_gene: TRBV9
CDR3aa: CASSVAGTTDYEQYF

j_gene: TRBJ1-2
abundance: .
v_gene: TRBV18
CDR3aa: CASSPQGQGGYTF

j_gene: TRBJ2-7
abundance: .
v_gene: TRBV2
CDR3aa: CASSERGYEQYF

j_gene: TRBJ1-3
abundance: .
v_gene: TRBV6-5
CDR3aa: CASSYSESGNTIYF

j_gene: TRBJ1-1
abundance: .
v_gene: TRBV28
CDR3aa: CASSLENTEAFF

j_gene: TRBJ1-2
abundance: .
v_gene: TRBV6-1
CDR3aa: CASSAGTGIISGYTF

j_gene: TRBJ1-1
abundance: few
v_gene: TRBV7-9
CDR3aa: CASSFGGKGTEAFF

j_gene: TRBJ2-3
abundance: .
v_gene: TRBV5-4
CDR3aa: CASSSGLAGLTDTQYF

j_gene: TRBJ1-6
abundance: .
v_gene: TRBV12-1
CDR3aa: CASSLTGFNSPLHF

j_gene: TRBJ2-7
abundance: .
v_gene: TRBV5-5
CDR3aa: CASSQQGAFEQYF

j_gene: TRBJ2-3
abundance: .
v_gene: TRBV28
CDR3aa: CASTGTSTGLTDTQYF

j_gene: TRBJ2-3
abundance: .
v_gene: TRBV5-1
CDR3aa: CASSLGVDWLTDTQYF

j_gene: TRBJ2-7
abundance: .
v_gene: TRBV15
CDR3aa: CATSSTETSYEQYF

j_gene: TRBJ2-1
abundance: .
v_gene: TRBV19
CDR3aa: CASHQGEEYNEQFF

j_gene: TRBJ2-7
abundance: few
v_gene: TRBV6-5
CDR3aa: CASSYAGQRTYEQYF

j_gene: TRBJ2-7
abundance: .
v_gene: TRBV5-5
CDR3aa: CASQGQGGYEQYF

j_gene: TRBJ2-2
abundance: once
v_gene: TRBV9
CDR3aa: CASSVGERGTGELFF

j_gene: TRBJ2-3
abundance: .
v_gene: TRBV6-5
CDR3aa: CASSSVAPRGDTQYF